What follows describes a single TCR beta chain. Other DNA sequences in this specimen translate into the identical CDR3. These data are taken from a study of cytomegalovirus exposure and HLA in healthy donors. The PCR contained 60 Vbeta and 13 Jbeta primers. TCRdb's copy holds only in-frame clones and misses some; the assay was immunoSEQ multiplex PCR. This sample has around 150,000 clones, with about three quarters found just once. CDR1 and CDR2 from the germline V gene are SEHNR and FQNEAQ (reference sequence). CDR3 size: 14 residues. With 6 bases removed from V and 0 bases from J, the gap between germline ends came to 11 bases.

The chain is built from TRBV7-9 and TRBJ1-1; perhaps TRBD1 as D (6 bases). The specimen was PBMCs. The origin of this receptor is a man in his late teens or twenties in good health and CMV-seronegative. For the CDR3, the DNA is TGTGCCAGCAGTTCTGGACAGCTGAACACTGAAGCTTTCTTT. This codes for CASSSGQLNTEAFF.